This TCR beta chain was profiled in a study of OX40 agonist ivuxolimab in advanced cancers. Study as a whole: Patients in the trial were receiving intravenous ivuxolimab every 2 weeks, at doses of 0.01 to 10 mg/kg.

Looked up from germline, CDR1 is MDHEN and CDR2 is SYDVKM. The CDR3 sequence is 12 residues long. Trimming stripped 11 bases from V and 6 bases from J, with 14 bases between. The data were produced by immunoSEQ multiplex PCR, yet TCRdb's version contains in-frame clones alone and is incomplete. The sample carries 95,000 to 100,000 clones, approximately 80% recorded once. This clone was seen only a few times. The clonotype comes from an adult with an advanced solid tumor such as melanoma, head and neck, liver or kidney cancer. The V gene is TRBV28, the J gene TRBJ2-1, with a possible D match to TRBD2 (5 bases). The source material was CD4+ or CD8+ T cells sorted from blood, sampled in a trial of the OX40 agonist ivuxolimab. CDR3 sequence reads: CAFLARLNEQFF. CDR3 sequence (DNA): TGTGCCTTCCTAGCCAGACTCAATGAGCAGTTCTTC.